The 3 T cell receptor beta chains reported below all come from one sample, sequenced in a study of long-term antiretroviral therapy in people with HIV. Survey level was the resolution at which the v3.0 immunoSEQ assay ran. Sequenced by immunoSEQ multiplex PCR; TCRdb stores in-frame clones only, minus some. The sample records around 20,000 clones, roughly 79% being singletons. The source was unsorted PBMCs, collected 2.2 years after starting antiretroviral therapy. Receptors originate from a man aged 50 to 60 with HIV.

V and J are TRBV7-8 and TRBJ1-1; 7 bases are shared with TRBD1. The CDR3 contains 17 residues. The germline CDR1 and CDR2 sequences are SGHVS and FQNEAQ. V lost 1 base, J lost 4 bases, and 12 bases stayed unmatched. CDR3 protein: CASSLGVRTGRFTEAFF. The CDR3 DNA is TGTGCCAGCAGCTTAGGAGTCCGGACAGGTCGATTCACTGAAGCTTTCTTT.

V is TRBV6-1 and J is TRBJ2-5; D is possibly TRBD1 (6 bases). The CDR3 contains 13 residues. V lost 3 bases to trimming and J lost 6 bases, with 11 bases between them. CDR1 and CDR2 from the germline V gene are MNHNS and SASEGT. In DNA, the CDR3 is TGTGCCAGCAGTGACAGGGGAGTGCAGACCCAGTACTTC. Translation: CASSDRGVQTQYF.

This clone was seen just once. This rearrangement joins TRBV7-2 to TRBJ1-2, with D uncertain. V shed 3 bases and J shed 0 bases, with 8 bases lying between them. In germline, CDR1 is SGHTA, CDR2 FQGNSA. The CDR3 is 14 amino acids. The CDR3 reads CASSFRTPNYGYTF. The CDR3, as DNA: TGTGCCAGCAGCTTCCGGACGCCTAACTATGGCTACACCTTC.